The text below deals with one TCR beta chain. This sample is part of a study of blood T cell repertoires in COVID-19. Study details: Spain, Italy and the United States supplied samples that represented acute and convalescent COVID-19. PBMCs, B-cell-depleted T cells, or T cells were the source of the cDNA or gDNA that made up the material.

This CDR3 contains 15 residues. In germline, CDR1 is SNHLY, CDR2 FYNNEI. V gave up 0 bases and J gave up 6 bases, with 14 bases separating them. Methods used by the authors: Amplification of reference gene primers provided the estimated nucleated cell counts. Here immunoSEQ multiplex PCR was the method, and the copy in TCRdb shows in-frame clones only, minus some. The V and J calls and the clone size are those of that table, but D and trimming were determined from the DNA. The profile covers approximately 210,000 clones, with approximately 90% appearing a single time and roughly 5% taken by the ten largest.

Sequenced material: peripheral blood. The rearrangement joins TRBV2 to TRBJ1-1, with D possibly being TRBD1 (5 bases). The receptor's source is a woman aged 40 to 55 with acute or convalescent COVID-19. This CDR3 reads CASSEASRGGAEAFF. The CDR3 DNA is TGTGCCAGCAGTGAAGCGAGTCGGGGAGGGGCTGAAGCTTTCTTT.